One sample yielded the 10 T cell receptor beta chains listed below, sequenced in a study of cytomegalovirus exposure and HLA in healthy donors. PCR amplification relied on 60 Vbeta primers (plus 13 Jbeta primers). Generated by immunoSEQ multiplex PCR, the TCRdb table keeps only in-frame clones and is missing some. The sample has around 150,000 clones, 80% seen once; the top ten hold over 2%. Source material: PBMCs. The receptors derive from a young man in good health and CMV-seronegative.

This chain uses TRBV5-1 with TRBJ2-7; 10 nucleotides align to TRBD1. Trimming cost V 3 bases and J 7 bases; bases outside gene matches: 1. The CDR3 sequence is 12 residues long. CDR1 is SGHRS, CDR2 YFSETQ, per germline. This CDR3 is CASSSGQGEQYF. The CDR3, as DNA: TGCGCCAGCAGCTCGGGACAGGGGGAGCAGTACTTC.

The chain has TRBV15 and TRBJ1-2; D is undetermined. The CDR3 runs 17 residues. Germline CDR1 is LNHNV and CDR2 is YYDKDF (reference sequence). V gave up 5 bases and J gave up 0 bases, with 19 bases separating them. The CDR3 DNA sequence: TGTGCCACCAGCTCCCAGCGAAAGACGTCTACTAACTATGGCTACACCTTC. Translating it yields CATSSQRKTSTNYGYTF.

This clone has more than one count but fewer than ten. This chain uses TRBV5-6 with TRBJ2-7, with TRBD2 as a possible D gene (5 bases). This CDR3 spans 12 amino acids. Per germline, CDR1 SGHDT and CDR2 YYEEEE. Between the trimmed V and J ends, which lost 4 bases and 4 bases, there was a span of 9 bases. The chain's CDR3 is CASSPGNYEQYF. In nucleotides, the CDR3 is TGTGCCAGCAGCCCCGGGAATTACGAGCAGTACTTC.

The DNA of the CDR3 is TGCGCCAGCAGCCGCGGAAACGGGTACCAAGAGACCCAGTACTTC. As protein: CASSRGNGYQETQYF. The J gene is TRBJ2-5, the V gene TRBV4-1; D call uncertain. The CDR3 spans 15 residues. Trimming took 4 bases from V and 0 from J, leaving 12 bases between them. Germline V gene data show CDR1 as MGHRA and CDR2 as YSYEKL.

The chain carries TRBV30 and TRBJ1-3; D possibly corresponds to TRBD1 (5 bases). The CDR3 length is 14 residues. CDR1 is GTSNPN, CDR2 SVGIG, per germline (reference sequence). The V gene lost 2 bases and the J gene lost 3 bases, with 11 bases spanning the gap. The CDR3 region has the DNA TGTGCCTGGAGTATACAGGCCTATGGAAACACCATATATTTT. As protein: CAWSIQAYGNTIYF.

CDR3 DNA: TGTGCCTGGACACCAGGGGGCCAAGAGACCCAGTACTTC. It specifies CAWTPGGQETQYF. The chain uses TRBV30 and TRBJ2-5; 7 bases line up with TRBD1. The ends lost 4 bases at V and 1 base at J; junction bases unmatched: 3. The germline gives CDR1 GTSNPN, CDR2 SVGIG (reference sequence). There are 13 residues in the CDR3. The full variable domain, its missing parts supplied by reference TRBV30 and TRBJ2-5, is SQTIHQWPATLVQPVGSPLSLECTVEGTSNPNLYWYRQAAGRGLQLLFYSVGIGQISSEVPQNLSASRPQDRQFILSSKKLLLSDSGFYLCAWTPGGQETQYFGPGTRLLVL.

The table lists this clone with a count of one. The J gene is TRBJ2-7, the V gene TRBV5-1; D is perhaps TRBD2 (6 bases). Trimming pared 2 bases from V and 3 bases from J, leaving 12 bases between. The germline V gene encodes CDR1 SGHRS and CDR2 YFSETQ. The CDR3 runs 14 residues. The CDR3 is CASSFASVDYEQYF. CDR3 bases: TGCGCCAGCAGCTTTGCTAGCGTCGACTACGAGCAGTACTTC. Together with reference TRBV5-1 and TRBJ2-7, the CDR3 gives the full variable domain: KAGVTQTPRYLIKTRGQQVTLSCSPISGHRSVSWYQQTPGQGLQFLFEYFSETQRNKGNFPGRFSGRQFSNSRSEMNVSTLELGDSALYLCASSFASVDYEQYFGPGTRLTVT.

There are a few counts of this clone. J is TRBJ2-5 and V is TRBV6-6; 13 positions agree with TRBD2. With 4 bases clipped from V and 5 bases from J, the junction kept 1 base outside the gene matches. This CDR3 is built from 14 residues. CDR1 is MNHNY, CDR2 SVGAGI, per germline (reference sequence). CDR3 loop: CASSLGLAGETQYF. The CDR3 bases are TGTGCCAGCAGTTTGGGACTAGCGGGGGAGACCCAGTACTTC.

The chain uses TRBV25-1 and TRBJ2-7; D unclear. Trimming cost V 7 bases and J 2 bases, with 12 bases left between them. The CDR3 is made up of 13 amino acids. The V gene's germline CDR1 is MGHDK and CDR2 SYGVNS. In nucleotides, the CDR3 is TGTGCCAGCAAGGATGCAGGAACCTACGAGCAGTACTTC. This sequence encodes CASKDAGTYEQYF.

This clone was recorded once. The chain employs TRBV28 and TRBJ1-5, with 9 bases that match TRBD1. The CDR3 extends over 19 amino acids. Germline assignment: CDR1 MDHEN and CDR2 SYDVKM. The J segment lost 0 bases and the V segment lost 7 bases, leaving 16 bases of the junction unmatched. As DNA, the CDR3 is TGTGCCAGCAAAGCTACGGGACAGGGAAGTTGGTATAGCAATCAGCCCCAGCATTTT. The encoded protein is CASKATGQGSWYSNQPQHF.